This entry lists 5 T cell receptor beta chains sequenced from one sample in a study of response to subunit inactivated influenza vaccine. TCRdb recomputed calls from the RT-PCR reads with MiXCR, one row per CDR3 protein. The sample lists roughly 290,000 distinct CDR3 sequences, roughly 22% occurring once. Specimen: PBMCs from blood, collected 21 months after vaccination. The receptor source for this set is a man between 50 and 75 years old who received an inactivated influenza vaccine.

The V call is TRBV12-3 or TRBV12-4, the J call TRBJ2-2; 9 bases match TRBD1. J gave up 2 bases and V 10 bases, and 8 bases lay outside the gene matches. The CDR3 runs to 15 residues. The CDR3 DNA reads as TGTGCCAACCTTATGGGACAGGGAAACACCGGGGAGCTGTTTTTT. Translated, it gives CANLMGQGNTGELFF.

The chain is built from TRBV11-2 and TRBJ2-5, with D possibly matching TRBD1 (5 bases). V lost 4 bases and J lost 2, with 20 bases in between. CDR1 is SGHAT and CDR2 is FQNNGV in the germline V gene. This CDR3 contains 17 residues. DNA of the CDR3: TGTGCCAGCAGCTCCCCCATAGGGATAGGGGTTCAAGAGACCCAGTACTTC. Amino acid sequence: CASSSPIGIGVQETQYF. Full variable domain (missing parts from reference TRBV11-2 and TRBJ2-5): EAGVAQSPRYKIIEKRQSVAFWCNPISGHATLYWYQQILGQGPKLLIQFQNNGVVDDSQLPKDRFSAERLKGVDSTLKIQPAKLEDSAVYLCASSSPIGIGVQETQYFGPGTRLLVL.

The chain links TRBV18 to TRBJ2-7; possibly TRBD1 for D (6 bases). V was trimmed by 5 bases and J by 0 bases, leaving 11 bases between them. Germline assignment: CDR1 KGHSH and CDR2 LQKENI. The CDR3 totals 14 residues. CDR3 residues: CASSTPGVSYEQYF. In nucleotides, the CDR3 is TGTGCCAGCTCAACGCCAGGGGTCTCCTACGAGCAGTACTTC.

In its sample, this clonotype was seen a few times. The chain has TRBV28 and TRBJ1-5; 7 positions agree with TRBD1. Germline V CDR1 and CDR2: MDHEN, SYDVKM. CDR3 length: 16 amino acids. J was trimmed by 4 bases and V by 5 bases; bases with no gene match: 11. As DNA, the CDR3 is TGTGCCAGCAGTCCCGACAGGGTGGTTTGGAATCAGCCCCAGCATTTT. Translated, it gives CASSPDRVVWNQPQHF.

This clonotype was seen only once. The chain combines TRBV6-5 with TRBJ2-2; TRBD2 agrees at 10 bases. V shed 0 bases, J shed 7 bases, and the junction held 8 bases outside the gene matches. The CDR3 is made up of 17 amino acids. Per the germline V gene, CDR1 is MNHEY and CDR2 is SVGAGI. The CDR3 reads CASSYSFLAGEGGELFF. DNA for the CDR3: TGTGCCAGCAGTTACTCGTTTCTAGCGGGAGAAGGCGGGGAGCTGTTTTTT.